One and the same sample provided the 16 T cell receptor beta chains below, sequenced in a study of identical twins' blood T cells. TCRdb fed the 5' RACE reads into MiXCR, producing one record per CDR3 protein. The table records around 380,000 distinct CDR3 sequences, under 30% of them present only once. The sequencing sample was made of PBMCs. The receptors shown here come from a woman between 18 and 50 years old in good health.

The V call is TRBV3-1, the J call TRBJ1-5; D is ambiguous. Germline V gene lookup returns CDR1 LGHDT and CDR2 YNNKEL (reference sequence). CDR3 length: 14 amino acids. V lost 4 bases to trimming and J lost 3 bases, with 10 bases between them. The CDR3 spells CASSRGYDNQPQHF. In DNA, the CDR3 is TGTGCCAGCAGCCGGGGATATGACAATCAGCCCCAGCATTTT.

Concerning this clonotype itself: This sequence may be a read error, since a much larger clone differs from it by one base. This rearrangement joins TRBV3-1 to TRBJ2-1; D call uncertain. Germline values: CDR1 LGHDT, CDR2 YNNKEL (reference sequence). The CDR3 is made up of 12 amino acids. CDR3 amino acids: CAGSQRDIEQFF. CDR3 DNA: TGTGCCGGCAGCCAAAGGGATATTGAGCAGTTCTTC.

This clonotype was counted only a few times. This chain connects TRBV5-1 to TRBJ1-6; D perhaps matches TRBD1 (6 bases). Deletions cut 5 bases from V and 2 bases from J, with 20 bases between. Germline CDR1 and CDR2: SGHRS and YFSETQ. The CDR3 is 18 amino acids. CDR3 amino acids: CASSSPGSTGTYNSPLHF. The CDR3 DNA is TGCGCCAGCAGTTCGCCCGGATCCACAGGGACCTATAATTCACCCCTCCACTTT. The variable domain in full, with the rest retrieved from reference TRBV5-1 and TRBJ1-6, is KAGVTQTPRYLIKTRGQQVTLSCSPISGHRSVSWYQQTPGQGLQFLFEYFSETQRNKGNFPGRFSGRQFSNSRSEMNVSTLELGDSALYLCASSSPGSTGTYNSPLHFGNGTRLTVT.

This clonotype was counted at least ten times. The chain links TRBV20-1 to TRBJ1-4; D possibly corresponds to TRBD1 (5 bases). The germline V gene has CDR1 DFQATT and CDR2 SNEGSKA (reference sequence). This CDR3 is built from 14 residues. The V end lost 6 bases, the J end lost 0 bases, and 11 bases lay between the germline ends. Written as DNA, the CDR3 is TGCAGTGCCCTGGCAGGGCCAACTAATGAAAAACTGTTTTTT. It is translated as CSALAGPTNEKLFF.

This clonotype was picked up many times. V is TRBV11-2 and J is TRBJ1-1, with D maybe TRBD1 (5 bases). Looked up from germline, CDR1 is SGHAT and CDR2 is FQNNGV. V was cut by 1 base and J by 4 bases, with 10 bases left in between. The CDR3 is 14 amino acids. The CDR3: CASSLGAGITEAFF. The CDR3 region has the DNA TGTGCCAGCAGCTTAGGGGCAGGGATCACTGAAGCTTTCTTT.

This clonotype was seen only a few times. J is TRBJ1-5 and V is TRBV5-1; D is unresolved. The CDR3 is 14 residues long. Per germline, CDR1 SGHRS and CDR2 YFSETQ. Deletions cut 4 bases from V and 5 bases from J, with 13 bases between. The CDR3 DNA reads as TGCGCCAGCAGCGATGGAGGCTTCGATCAGCCCCAGCATTTT. This encodes CASSDGGFDQPQHF.

In its sample, this clonotype was seen a few times. V and J are TRBV12-3 or TRBV12-4 and TRBJ1-2; D may be TRBD1 (6 bases). V lost 4 bases and J 7 bases, leaving 16 bases between the germline ends. The CDR3 loop spans 14 amino acids. CDR3 amino acids: CASSSPDRRSGYTF. Written as DNA, the CDR3 is TGTGCCAGCAGTTCTCCCGACAGGCGGAGTGGCTACACCTTC.

This clonotype showed up just a few times. The V and J genes are TRBV6-5 and TRBJ2-7; 10 bases fit TRBD1. Germline CDR1 MNHEY, CDR2 SVGAGI. The CDR3 loop spans 15 amino acids. The trim removed 2 bases at V and 3 bases at J, leaving 4 bases unmatched. The chain's CDR3 is CASSYPGTGVYEQYF. The CDR3 DNA sequence: TGTGCCAGCAGTTACCCGGGGACAGGGGTCTACGAGCAGTACTTC.

V gene TRBV20-1 combines with J gene TRBJ1-2; D gene unclear. The germline gives CDR1 DFQATT, CDR2 SNEGSKA (reference sequence). V lost 5 bases, J lost 2 bases, and 9 bases lay in between. The CDR3 is 12 amino acids. The CDR3 DNA sequence: TGCAGTGCTGGTACAATGAACTATGGCTACACCTTC. This codes for CSAGTMNYGYTF.

There are a few counts of this clonotype. The chain has TRBV5-5 and TRBJ2-3; D is perhaps TRBD2 (5 bases). V lost 0 bases and J lost 2, with 13 bases in between. The CDR3 runs to 16 residues. CDR1 and CDR2 from the germline V gene are SGHKS and YYEKEE (reference sequence). This CDR3 is CASSLGLSSLTDTQYF. The DNA of the CDR3 is TGTGCCAGCAGCTTGGGACTATCGAGCCTCACAGATACGCAGTATTTT.

J is TRBJ2-2 and V is TRBV11-2, with D perhaps TRBD1 (5 bases). There are 16 residues in the CDR3. V lost 3 bases and J lost 4, with 15 bases in between. Germline V lookup: CDR1 SGHAT, CDR2 FQNNGV. CDR3 protein: CASSFRSGPSTGELFF. The CDR3 nucleotides read TGTGCCAGCAGCTTCCGGTCAGGGCCTAGCACCGGGGAGCTGTTTTTT.

V usage is TRBV11-3 and J usage is TRBJ1-2, with a possible D match to TRBD1 (5 bases). There are 13 residues in the CDR3. Germline loops: CDR1 SGHNT, CDR2 YENEEA. With 5 bases removed from V and 9 bases from J, the gap between germline ends came to 16 bases. The CDR3 sequence: CASSRQSQDSYTF. As DNA, the CDR3 is TGTGCCAGCAGCCGACAGTCTCAGGATAGCTACACCTTC.

The chain has TRBV18 and TRBJ1-2, with TRBD1 matching 7 bases. The CDR3 runs 15 residues. With V trimmed by 6 bases and J by 1 base, 8 bases remained unmatched. Germline V gene lookup returns CDR1 KGHSH and CDR2 LQKENI. The CDR3 is CASSARTGNNYGYTF. Here the CDR3 DNA reads TGTGCCAGCTCCGCCAGGACAGGAAATAACTATGGCTACACCTTC.

The rearrangement uses TRBV7-9 and TRBJ2-1; 7 bases align to TRBD2. With 3 bases clipped from V and 1 base from J, the junction kept 3 bases outside the gene matches. The V gene's germline CDR1 is SEHNR and CDR2 FQNEAQ (reference sequence). The CDR3 extends over 15 amino acids. CDR3 nucleotides: TGTGCCAGCAGCTTCGGCGGGAGTTCCTACAATGAGCAGTTCTTC. This translates into CASSFGGSSYNEQFF.

This clonotype was seen just once. V usage is TRBV19 and J usage is TRBJ2-1, with 9 bases aligning to TRBD2. The CDR3 spans 18 residues. V lost 0 bases to trimming and J lost 9 bases; unmatched junction nucleotides: 15. From germline, CDR1 is LNHDA and CDR2 SQIVND (reference sequence). The CDR3 DNA is TGTGCCAGTAGTATAGAATCCCGACTAGCGGCTATTGGTGCTGAGCAGTTCTTC. It codes for CASSIESRLAAIGAEQFF.

There are many counts of this clonotype. The V gene is TRBV5-1, the J gene TRBJ1-1; no definite D call. Germline CDR1 reads SGHRS; CDR2 reads YFSETQ. CDR3 length: 12 amino acids. V was shortened by 0 bases and J by 8 bases, with 8 bases between the two germline ends. CDR3: CASSLVEGEAFF. The CDR3 region has the DNA TGCGCCAGCAGCTTGGTCGAGGGCGAAGCTTTCTTT.